Presented here are 20 T cell receptor beta chains from one specimen sequenced in a study of post-analysis software for immune sequencing data. Study results and caveats: The study found TRBV5-6, TRBV5-1 and TRBV20-1 among five TRBV segments more frequent in patients than controls.

Unique molecular identifiers were built into the TCR beta cDNA libraries. MiXCR, applied by TCRdb to the PCR reads, yields one record per CDR3 protein. The data show almost 700,000 distinct CDR3 sequences, with around 60% seen just once and 11% held by the top ten. Their cognate antigens are unknown. Specimen: blood. The receptors were sampled from a girl aged 2 to 10 with multiple sclerosis.

The rearrangement links TRBV29-1 to TRBJ2-7; TRBD1 matches 7 bases. Germline trimming cut 1 base from V and 2 bases from J; bases unmatched to any gene: 2. This CDR3 contains 13 residues. Germline V CDR1 and CDR2: SQVTM, ANQGSEA. CDR3 coding DNA: TGCAGCGTTGAAGGTGGACAGGCCTACGAGCAGTACTTC. Encoded protein: CSVEGGQAYEQYF.

J is TRBJ2-1 and V is TRBV20-1; D is unresolved. V dropped 6 bases and J dropped 0 bases, with 12 bases sitting between them. CDR1 and CDR2 from the germline V gene are DFQATT and SNEGSKA (reference sequence). There are 14 residues in the CDR3. The CDR3 protein is CSALGQFSYNEQFF. The CDR3 DNA sequence: TGCAGTGCCCTAGGGCAGTTCTCCTACAATGAGCAGTTCTTC.

The chain combines TRBV7-2 with TRBJ2-1; perhaps TRBD1 as D (6 bases). CDR1 SGHTA and CDR2 FQGNSA come from the germline V gene. This CDR3 comprises 15 residues. V lost 5 bases to trimming and J lost 3 bases, with 14 bases between them. CDR3 in DNA: TGTGCCAGCAGCCTGGGGAGACAGGTCTACAATGAGCAGTTCTTC. Its protein product is CASSLGRQVYNEQFF.

This clonotype was seen a handful of times. A junction boundary mismatches the germline segment, possibly from a read error. The chain employs TRBV12-3 or TRBV12-4 and TRBJ1-4; D is perhaps TRBD1 (6 bases). The CDR3 covers 14 residues. CDR3 protein: CASTGTGLNEKRFF. The CDR3, as DNA: TGTGCCAGCACCGGCACAGGGTTAAATGAAAAACGGTTTTTT.

This clonotype was seen a few times. The chain uses TRBV7-2 and TRBJ1-2, with 8 bases fitting TRBD1. Unmatched junction bases numbered 6, after V lost 2 bases and J lost 1 base. Germline V CDR1 and CDR2: SGHTA, FQGNSA. The CDR3 runs to 16 residues. In DNA form, the CDR3 reads TGTGCCAGCAGCTTAAGGACAGGGTCGGATAACTATGGCTACACCTTC. It encodes CASSLRTGSDNYGYTF. The full variable domain, with the rest looked up from reference TRBV7-2 and TRBJ1-2, is GAGVSQSPSNKVTEKGKDVELRCDPISGHTALYWYRQSLGQGLEFLIYFQGNSAPDKSGLPSDRFSAERTGGSVSTLTIQRTQQEDSAVYLCASSLRTGSDNYGYTFGSGTRLTVV.

The DNA for the CDR3 is TGTGCCAGCAGCTTACGCAGGGGGCTTGAGCAGTACTTC. Translation gives CASSLRRGLEQYF. The rearrangement uses TRBV11-2 and TRBJ2-4; 8 bases line up with TRBD1. CDR1 is SGHAT, CDR2 FQNNGV, per germline. CDR3 length: 13 residues. Trimming cost V 2 bases and J 13 bases; bases outside gene matches: 7.

The chain recombines TRBV6-6 with TRBJ2-5, with a possible D match to TRBD2 (5 bases). Trimming cost V 5 bases and J 2 bases, with 6 bases left between them. Per germline, CDR1 MNHNY and CDR2 SVGAGI (reference sequence). This CDR3 comprises 12 residues. The CDR3 DNA is TGTGCCAGCAGTGACTATCAAGAGACCCAGTACTTC. As protein: CASSDYQETQYF.

The chain is built from TRBV29-1 and TRBJ2-2, with 8 positions matching TRBD2. CDR1 is SQVTM and CDR2 is ANQGSEA in the germline V gene. The V segment lost 1 base and the J segment 9 bases; nucleotides outside the gene matches: 13. The CDR3 is 16 residues long. CDR3: CSVEGGRGAPRWELFF. DNA for the CDR3: TGCAGCGTTGAAGGAGGGCGGGGGGCCCCCCGATGGGAGCTGTTTTTT.

This clonotype turned up a few times. The chain has TRBV28 and TRBJ1-2; D might be TRBD1 (5 bases). There are 16 residues in the CDR3. The V gene lost 6 bases and the J gene lost 3 bases, with 20 bases spanning the gap. Germline values: CDR1 MDHEN, CDR2 SYDVKM. CDR3 loop: CASRSRDPTRYYGYTF. The DNA of the CDR3 is TGTGCCAGCAGAAGTAGGGACCCCACCCGGTACTATGGCTACACCTTC.

The chain carries TRBV30 and TRBJ2-6; no reliable D call. From germline, CDR1 is GTSNPN and CDR2 SVGIG (reference sequence). The CDR3 length is 13 residues. V lost 8 bases to trimming and J lost 4 bases, with 12 bases between them. This CDR3 is CARDVSGANVLTF. CDR3 coding DNA: TGTGCCCGCGACGTATCAGGGGCCAACGTCCTGACTTTC.

The chain uses TRBV5-1 and TRBJ2-7; possible D gene TRBD2, 6 bases. The CDR3 runs to 16 residues. Germline values: CDR1 SGHRS, CDR2 YFSETQ. V lost 4 bases and J 4 bases, leaving 21 bases between the germline ends. CDR3 sequence reads: CASSVEAGNLIYEQYF. In DNA form, the CDR3 reads TGCGCCAGCAGCGTAGAGGCGGGGAACCTAATTTACGAGCAGTACTTC.

The genes are TRBV9 and TRBJ1-2; no reliable D call. V was pared by 3 bases and J by 4 bases, with 7 bases between. The CDR3 sequence is 12 residues long. Per the germline V gene, CDR1 is SGDLS and CDR2 is YYNGEE. The CDR3: CASSAGLYGYTF. In DNA form, the CDR3 reads TGTGCCAGCAGCGCCGGACTCTATGGCTACACCTTC.

Concerning this clonotype itself: A junction end diverges from the germline sequence, so it may reflect a read error. J is TRBJ2-7 and V is TRBV20-1; possibly TRBD2 for D (6 bases). CDR3 length equals 12 residues. Per germline, CDR1 DFQATT and CDR2 SNEGSKA (reference sequence). CDR3 region: CRATGLIYEQYF. Written as DNA, the CDR3 is TGCAGGGCTACAGGACTAATCTACGAGCAGTACTTC.

This rearrangement joins TRBV20-1 to TRBJ2-7; 7 bases are shared with TRBD1. CDR1 DFQATT and CDR2 SNEGSKA come from the germline V gene (reference sequence). V dropped 5 bases and J dropped 3; count of bases not matched to a gene: 10. The CDR3 loop spans 14 amino acids. DNA of the CDR3: TGCAGTGCTCAACACCCTCAGGGGGTCTACGAGCAGTACTTC. As protein: CSAQHPQGVYEQYF.

The V call is TRBV20-1, the J call TRBJ2-3; D remains unclear. V lost 3 bases and J 1 base, leaving 8 bases between the germline ends. The CDR3 is 13 residues long. The germline V gene has CDR1 DFQATT and CDR2 SNEGSKA (reference sequence). The CDR3, as DNA: TGCAGTGCTAGTCTATTAGGCACAGATACGCAGTATTTT. Translated, it gives CSASLLGTDTQYF.

This clonotype was seen a few times. The chain couples TRBV9 to TRBJ2-7, with 10 positions matching TRBD2. The length of the CDR3 is 15 residues. Germline V gives CDR1 SGDLS, CDR2 YYNGEE. The junction had 7 bases not matched to a gene; V was cut back by 3 bases and J by 4 bases. In DNA, the CDR3 is TGTGCCAGCAGCGCTTCCGGGACTAGCGATTACGAGCAGTACTTC. It specifies CASSASGTSDYEQYF. The full variable domain, with the rest looked up from reference TRBV9 and TRBJ2-7, is DSGVTQTPKHLITATGQRVTLRCSPRSGDLSVYWYQQSLDQGLQFLIQYYNGEERAKGNILERFSAQQFPDLHSELNLSSLELGDSALYFCASSASGTSDYEQYFGPGTRLTVT.

The V gene is TRBV5-1, the J gene TRBJ1-6, with no clear D. The CDR3 is 16 residues long. Germline assignment: CDR1 SGHRS and CDR2 YFSETQ. Trimming left V 5 bases short and J 8 bases short, with 20 bases between. This chain's CDR3 is CASRRAINPLDSPLHF. CDR3 DNA sequence: TGCGCCAGCAGAAGAGCAATCAATCCCCTTGATTCACCCCTCCACTTT.

This clonotype was counted only a few times. V and J are TRBV27 and TRBJ2-7, with a weak D call TRBD1 (5 bases). The end of the DNA fits TRBJ2-5 better, so the J call may be wrong. CDR1 MNHEY and CDR2 SMNVEV come from the germline V gene (reference sequence). This CDR3 comprises 14 residues. The CDR3 DNA reads as TGTGCCAGCAGTTTTGGGGCCAAAGGAGAGACCCAGTACTTC. Its translation: CASSFGAKGETQYF.

As to this clonotype: Germline is not matched at one junction end, which may reflect a read error. The chain combines TRBV4-3 with TRBJ2-3; TRBD1 might be the D (6 bases). Germline-derived CDR1 and CDR2 are LGHNA and YSLEER. This CDR3 is 17 amino acids long. CDR3 protein: CASSLVLDSSSTDTQYF. CDR3 bases: TGCGCCAGCAGCCTAGTGTTGGACAGTTCTAGCACTGATACGCAGTATTTT.

This chain links TRBV12-3 or TRBV12-4 with TRBJ2-5; D is possibly TRBD1 or TRBD2 (6 bases each). The CDR3 runs 12 residues. The V and J ends lost 6 bases and 5 bases respectively, with 10 bases between them. CDR3 sequence: CASSGGRETQYF. For the CDR3, the DNA is TGTGCCAGCAGCGGGGGCCGGGAGACCCAGTACTTC.